The clone carrying this T cell receptor (beta chain) came up a few times. The sample is drawn from a study of blood T cell repertoires in COVID-19. At the level of the study: Samples of COVID-19 (acute and convalescent) were obtained from the United States, Italy and Spain. PBMCs, B-cell-depleted T cells, or T cells provided the cDNA or gDNA that made up the material.

In the study's own analysis: Amplifying reference gene primers gave estimates of nucleated cell counts. TCRdb's copy holds only in-frame clones and misses some; the assay was immunoSEQ multiplex PCR. That table supplies the V and J calls and clone size; D and trimming were determined from the DNA. The sample holds just over 200,000 clones, about three quarters seen once. This CDR3 region has 17 residues. Sequencing input: peripheral blood. V is TRBV21-1 and J is TRBJ1-6. TRBV21-1 is described as a pseudogene. This receptor was obtained from a woman between 65 and 79 years old with acute or convalescent COVID-19. The CDR3 here is CASSKEDRGGKRSPLHF. The CDR3 nucleotides read TGTGCCAGCAGCAAAGAAGACCGGGGAGGGAAGAGATCACCCCTCCACTTT.